One and the same sample provided the 5 T cell receptor beta chains below, sequenced in a study of blood T cell repertoires in COVID-19 (dated by TCRdb to about 2020). Library creation used the immunoSEQ multiplex PCR assay. What TCRdb holds here is the immuneACCESS table cut down to in-frame rearrangements. Part of the clones is not present; checked against another copy, under half of the missing clones reflect an unresolved V gene, and the others are unexplained. The sample yields under 300,000 clones; 70% to 90% were counted once. Approximately 2.5% of the sample comes from the top ten. The material sequenced was PBMCs or T cells enriched from blood (not recorded which). All receptors derive from a woman in her 40s with acute COVID-19.

The genes are TRBV27 and TRBJ2-7, with TRBD1 matching over 8 bases. This CDR3 is built from 15 residues. Unmatched junction bases numbered 6, after V lost 1 base and J lost 4 bases. Germline lookup yields CDR1 MNHEY and CDR2 SMNVEV (reference sequence). This CDR3 is CASSLFPRGLYEQYF. DNA for the CDR3: TGTGCCAGCAGTTTATTCCCCAGGGGGCTTTACGAGCAGTACTTC.

The chain has TRBV24-1 and TRBJ1-2, with D perhaps TRBD1 (5 bases). V was pared by 8 bases and J by 2 bases, with 14 bases between. Per the germline V gene, CDR1 is KGHDR and CDR2 is SFDVKD. This CDR3 is 14 amino acids long. The CDR3 protein is CATTWRDFNYGYTF. The CDR3 nucleotides read TGTGCCACCACGTGGCGGGACTTCAACTATGGCTACACCTTC.

The chain carries TRBV5-4 and TRBJ1-6; D uncertain. The CDR3 totals 16 residues. Germline-derived CDR1 and CDR2 are SGHNT and YYREEE (reference sequence). The V end was cut by 2 bases, the J end by 0 bases, with 9 bases between. CDR3 DNA: TGTGCCAGCAGCTTAGCGGGGAGCTCCTATAATTCACCCCTCCACTTT. Its protein is CASSLAGSSYNSPLHF.

V gene TRBV7-2 combines with J gene TRBJ2-1; TRBD2 matches at 11 bases. Germline lookup yields CDR1 SGHTA and CDR2 FQGNSA. Losses at the gene ends were 5 bases for V and 4 bases for J; bases not matched to a gene: 4. This CDR3 is built from 15 residues. The DNA of the CDR3 is TGTGCCAGCAGCGTGATAGCGGGGGGGTACAATGAGCAGTTCTTC. Translation gives CASSVIAGGYNEQFF.

The chain has TRBV27 and TRBJ1-6; no clear D. Per the germline V gene, CDR1 is MNHEY and CDR2 is SMNVEV (reference sequence). The CDR3 has 13 residues. V was pared by 2 bases and J by 7 bases, with 6 bases between. The CDR3 region has the DNA TGTGCCAGCAGTTTAGAGGAGAATTCACCCCTCCACTTT. It is translated as CASSLEENSPLHF.